Sequencing of this T cell receptor (beta chain) was carried out in a study of tumor and adjacent non-tumor tissue in lung cancer. Study-wide context: Patients comprised about a dozen adenocarcinoma, 2 squamous cell carcinoma and 1 small cell lung cancer. Stage I to III disease affected over nine men and about five women aged roughly 31 to 76.

This sample's RNA came from whole unsorted tissue. More than 3 cm separated this lung sample from the edge of the tumor. Newly diagnosed lung cancer patients had thoracic surgery in China, August–late 2014, without prior chemotherapy. A modified ARM-PCR protocol with three rounds of nested PCR amplified TCRbeta. MiXCR, run by TCRdb on the multiplex PCR reads, gives a single entry per CDR3 protein. The table has some 47,000 distinct CDR3 sequences, 60% to 70% seen once. Study-level points and caveats: Normal lung showed higher cumulative top 100 clone frequency than tumor.

As concerns this clonotype: As yet, its antigen is unknown. Because the CDR3 is missing its conserved closing phenylalanine or tryptophan, this is likely a read error.

The sample consisted of distant non-tumor lung tissue. This TCR was recovered from a middle-aged woman with non-small cell lung cancer.

For the CDR3, the DNA is TGTGCCAACAGGCAGGGTTCATACGAGCAGTACCTC. Translating it yields CANRQGSYEQYL. The chain combines TRBV6-6 with TRBJ2-7; D possibly corresponds to TRBD1 (5 bases). Germline CDR1 MNHNY, CDR2 SVGAGI (reference sequence). This CDR3 has 12 amino acids. V lost 10 bases and J 4 bases, leaving 14 bases between the germline ends.